One and the same sample provided the 30 T cell receptor beta chains below, sequenced in a study of T cell repertoires in cytomegalovirus infection. A single record per CDR3 protein comes from TCRdb applying MiXCR to the reads. The sample contains about 400,000 distinct CDR3 sequences, 34% of which appear only once. The antigens these receptors bind are not known. This specimen consisted of cultured PBMCs, obtained from culture after CMV antigen stimulation. Receptors originate from a human donor in good health (CMV status not recorded). Some clones in this sample may be carry-over from other donors' samples.

The sample holds a few counts of this clonotype. The chain uses TRBV5-1 and TRBJ1-1; D gene uncertain. This CDR3 has 14 residues. Trimming took 0 bases from V and 1 from J, leaving 7 bases between them. Germline V lookup: CDR1 SGHRS, CDR2 YFSETQ. CDR3 in DNA: TGCGCCAGCAGCTTGGGGGTCTGGAACACTGAAGCTTTCTTT. Residues: CASSLGVWNTEAFF.

The chain employs TRBV7-2 and TRBJ2-1; 9 positions match TRBD2. V lost 5 bases, J lost 4 bases, and 12 bases stayed unmatched. The CDR3 contains 17 residues. CDR1 is SGHTA and CDR2 is FQGNSA in the germline V gene. The CDR3 here is CASSPPPGLAQYNEQFF. The CDR3 DNA is TGTGCCAGCAGCCCCCCTCCTGGACTAGCGCAATACAATGAGCAGTTCTTC.

V gene TRBV5-6 combines with J gene TRBJ1-5, with D perhaps TRBD1 (5 bases). This CDR3 is built from 14 residues. Trimming left V 1 base short and J 3 bases short, with 8 bases between. Germline CDR1 and CDR2: SGHDT and YYEEEE. CDR3 sequence reads: CASSLTGNNQPQHF. The DNA for the CDR3 is TGTGCCAGCAGCTTGACAGGTAACAATCAGCCCCAGCATTTT.

The gene calls are TRBV20-1 and TRBJ2-1; TRBD2 agrees at 10 bases. Germline CDR1 is DFQATT and CDR2 is SNEGSKA (reference sequence). The J segment lost 9 bases and the V segment lost 0 bases, leaving 14 bases of the junction unmatched. The CDR3 extends over 17 amino acids. CDR3 sequence (DNA): TGCAGTGCTAGAGACTCCTCTAGCGGGAGATTGGTAACTGAGCAGTTCTTC. This translates into CSARDSSSGRLVTEQFF.

This rearrangement joins TRBV9 to TRBJ2-3, with 13 bases identical to TRBD2. With 4 bases clipped from V and 7 bases from J, the junction kept 9 bases outside the gene matches. Germline values: CDR1 SGDLS, CDR2 YYNGEE. The CDR3 length is 16 residues. CDR3 coding DNA: TGTGCCAGCAGCCCCCCCGGGACTAGCGGGACAAATACGCAGTATTTT. It translates to CASSPPGTSGTNTQYF. Combining the CDR3 with reference TRBV9 and TRBJ2-3 gives the whole variable domain DSGVTQTPKHLITATGQRVTLRCSPRSGDLSVYWYQQSLDQGLQFLIQYYNGEERAKGNILERFSAQQFPDLHSELNLSSLELGDSALYFCASSPPGTSGTNTQYFGPGTRLTVL.

This clonotype was counted between two and nine times. This chain joins TRBV6-2 or TRBV6-3 and TRBJ2-7; the match to TRBD2 covers 7 bases. V lost 8 bases, J lost 3 bases, and 4 bases stayed unmatched. Germline-derived CDR1 and CDR2 are MNHEY and SVGEGT. The CDR3 is 12 residues long. The CDR3 sequence: CASQRGGYEQYV. The CDR3 nucleotides are TGTGCCAGCCAGCGGGGCGGCTACGAGCAGTACGTC.

This rearrangement joins TRBV7-2 to TRBJ2-5, with TRBD2 matching 8 bases. Germline V gene sequence: CDR1 SGHTA, CDR2 FQGNSA. The V gene end was trimmed by 1 base and the J gene end by 5 bases; junction bases not matched to a gene: 3. The CDR3 contains 14 residues. This CDR3 is CASSLGSGSETQYF. CDR3 sequence (DNA): TGTGCCAGCAGCTTAGGCAGCGGGAGTGAGACCCAGTACTTC.

This clonotype was detected once. The CDR3 nucleotides read TGCAGCGTTGCCCTGGATGGACGGAACAATGAGCAGTTCTTC. Translating gives CSVALDGRNNEQFF. V gene TRBV29-1 combines with J gene TRBJ2-1; D remains unclear. CDR1 is SQVTM and CDR2 is ANQGSEA in the germline V gene. The CDR3 is 14 amino acids. The germline V and J ends were trimmed by 4 bases and 5 bases, with 15 bases remaining between them.

This clonotype has more than one count but fewer than ten. The chain joins TRBV6-6 to TRBJ2-1; D is possibly TRBD2 (6 bases). The V and J ends lost 0 bases and 15 bases respectively, with 9 bases between them. Germline V gene sequence: CDR1 MNHNY, CDR2 SVGAGI (reference sequence). This CDR3 is built from 11 residues. The CDR3 bases are TGTGCCAGCAGTTACTCGGGGGGATGGTTCTTC. It translates to CASSYSGGWFF.

This clonotype has just one count. This chain connects TRBV12-3 or TRBV12-4 to TRBJ1-1; D is ambiguous. V lost 7 bases and J lost 3, with 12 bases in between. The CDR3 covers 13 residues. CDR3 residues: CASTASAYTEAFF. The CDR3, as DNA: TGTGCCAGCACCGCTAGTGCGTACACTGAAGCTTTCTTT.

The gene calls are TRBV19 and TRBJ2-6; possible D gene TRBD1, 6 bases. Looked up from germline, CDR1 is LNHDA and CDR2 is SQIVND (reference sequence). CDR3 length equals 17 residues. Trimming took off 5 bases at V and 2 bases at J, with 16 bases between the two ends. This CDR3 is CASSPLQGQAGANVLTF. CDR3 in DNA: TGTGCCAGTAGTCCTCTACAGGGCCAAGCTGGGGCCAACGTCCTGACTTTC.

This clonotype was detected only a few times. The chain carries TRBV7-8 and TRBJ1-4, with D perhaps matching TRBD1 (5 bases). The CDR3 is 16 amino acids. CDR1 and CDR2 from the germline V gene are SGHVS and FQNEAQ. Trimming stripped 0 bases from V and 1 base from J, with 9 bases between. DNA of the CDR3: TGTGCCAGCAGCTTAGCCAAGGGACGAACTAATGAAAAACTGTTTTTT. It codes for CASSLAKGRTNEKLFF.

In its sample, this clonotype was seen a few times. J is TRBJ2-2 and V is TRBV4-1; no firm D call. V was pared by 0 bases and J by 5 bases, with 16 bases between. The length of the CDR3 is 17 residues. Germline CDR1 is MGHRA and CDR2 is YSYEKL. CDR3 nucleotides: TGCGCCAGCAGCCAAGAAAGTCCATTTGGGCTAACCGGGGAGCTGTTTTTT. As protein: CASSQESPFGLTGELFF.

The J gene is TRBJ1-1, the V gene TRBV7-9; D ambiguous. The CDR3 has 14 amino acids. The ends were cut back, 0 bases at V and 6 bases at J, with 11 bases in the middle. CDR1 is SEHNR and CDR2 is FQNEAQ in the germline V gene (reference sequence). CDR3 coding DNA: TGTGCCAGCAGCTTAGCGTGGCTCAGCTCTGAAGCTTTCTTT. This translates into CASSLAWLSSEAFF.

This clonotype was detected only a few times. The chain combines TRBV7-9 with TRBJ1-6; D is unresolved. Looked up from germline, CDR1 is SEHNR and CDR2 is FQNEAQ (reference sequence). V was trimmed by 4 bases and J by 8 bases, leaving 9 bases between them. The CDR3 runs 13 residues. The CDR3, as DNA: TGTGCCAGCAGCTCAGGAGACGATTCACCCCTCCACTTT. It is translated as CASSSGDDSPLHF.

The rearrangement uses TRBV14 and TRBJ1-1; no clear D gene. V shed 8 bases and J shed 2 bases, with 18 bases lying between them. There are 15 residues in the CDR3. Per the germline V gene, CDR1 is SGHDN and CDR2 is FVKESK. DNA of the CDR3: TGTGCCAGCTCCCGGGCAGGTTTGGGTAACACTGAAGCTTTCTTT. Its protein is CASSRAGLGNTEAFF.

The CDR3 DNA follows: TGTGCCACCTCCAGAACTAGCGCCTCCTACAATGAGCAGTTCTTC. This encodes CATSRTSASYNEQFF. V is TRBV24-1 and J is TRBJ2-1, with 7 bases lining up with TRBD2. The length of the CDR3 is 15 residues. Per germline, CDR1 KGHDR and CDR2 SFDVKD. Germline trimming cut 9 bases from V and 0 bases from J; bases unmatched to any gene: 7.

The chain couples TRBV4-1 to TRBJ2-1; 10 nucleotides line up with TRBD2. V was pared by 3 bases and J by 8 bases, with 1 base of the junction left unmatched. This CDR3 region has 13 residues. Germline V gene lookup returns CDR1 MGHRA and CDR2 YSYEKL. CDR3 loop: CASSHGLADEQFF. CDR3 nucleotides: TGCGCCAGCAGCCATGGACTAGCGGATGAGCAGTTCTTC.

CDR3: CASSLAPSRGLNEQFF. CDR3 in DNA: TGTGCCAGCAGCTTAGCGCCATCCAGGGGGTTAAATGAGCAGTTCTTC. The chain couples TRBV7-2 to TRBJ2-1; 7 bases are a match to TRBD1. This CDR3 has 16 amino acids. Germline loops: CDR1 SGHTA, CDR2 FQGNSA. With V trimmed by 0 bases and J by 7 bases, 9 bases remained unmatched.

This clonotype appeared a few times. The chain uses TRBV5-6 and TRBJ1-4; 10 bases match TRBD1. Germline V gene sequence: CDR1 SGHDT, CDR2 YYEEEE. V dropped 5 bases and J dropped 14; count of bases not matched to a gene: 9. The CDR3 is 13 residues long. The CDR3 here is CASSDWDRGRLFF. CDR3 sequence (DNA): TGTGCCAGCAGTGATTGGGACAGGGGACGGCTGTTTTTT.

The chain carries TRBV7-9 and TRBJ1-1, with a possible D match to TRBD1 (5 bases). Trimming removed 0 bases at V and 7 bases at J, with 6 bases between. This CDR3 region has 12 residues. Germline V lookup: CDR1 SEHNR, CDR2 FQNEAQ (reference sequence). The chain's CDR3 is CASSLAQGEAFF. For the CDR3, the DNA is TGTGCCAGCAGCTTAGCTCAGGGTGAAGCTTTCTTT.

This rearrangement joins TRBV4-3 to TRBJ1-1; D perhaps matches TRBD1 (6 bases). The CDR3 covers 15 residues. Germline-derived CDR1 and CDR2 are LGHNA and YSLEER. V dropped 2 bases and J dropped 5 bases, with 15 bases sitting between them. The CDR3 here is CASSQFYRGRTEAFF. The CDR3 DNA is TGCGCCAGCAGCCAATTCTACCGGGGGCGAACTGAAGCTTTCTTT.

In this sample, this clonotype turned up a few times. This sequence joins TRBV7-2 and TRBJ2-5; 7 bases agree with TRBD2. The CDR3 is 19 residues long. The V and J ends lost 2 bases and 1 base, in that order; junction bases with no gene match: 16. The germline V gene encodes CDR1 SGHTA and CDR2 FQGNSA. The CDR3 protein is CASSLNHWWGSGLQETQYF. CDR3 bases: TGTGCCAGCAGCTTAAATCATTGGTGGGGTAGCGGGCTCCAAGAGACCCAGTACTTC.

This clonotype was observed a handful of times. The CDR3: CASSLKLELPGELFF. The CDR3 DNA reads as TGTGCCAGCAGCTTAAAGTTGGAATTGCCGGGGGAGCTGTTTTTT. The chain couples TRBV7-9 to TRBJ2-2; the D is unclear. From germline, CDR1 is SEHNR and CDR2 FQNEAQ (reference sequence). The CDR3 loop spans 15 amino acids. The V end lost 2 bases, the J end lost 8 bases, and 15 bases lay between the germline ends.

The chain has TRBV29-1 and TRBJ2-1, with D uncertain. V gave up 5 bases and J gave up 7 bases, with 12 bases separating them. Germline V lookup: CDR1 SQVTM, CDR2 ANQGSEA. This CDR3 has 12 amino acids. The CDR3 nucleotides are TGCAGCGTTACCCCCAGGAATAATGAGCAGTTCTTC. It encodes CSVTPRNNEQFF.

This clonotype was picked up many times. The CDR3 protein is CASSIPGLAGNTQYF. DNA of the CDR3: TGTGCCAGCAGTATCCCGGGACTAGCGGGGAATACGCAGTATTTT. V is TRBV12-3 or TRBV12-4 and J is TRBJ2-3; 13 bases map to TRBD2. V was clipped by 5 bases and J by 7 bases; unmatched bases: 6. There are 15 residues in the CDR3.

In this sample, this clonotype turned up a few times. The chain has TRBV7-6 and TRBJ2-7; D uncertain. Germline lookup yields CDR1 SGHVS and CDR2 FNYEAQ. V lost 0 bases and J 2 bases, leaving 8 bases between the germline ends. This CDR3 is built from 14 residues. Here the CDR3 DNA reads TGTGCCAGCAGCTTAGCAGCCGTTCCCTACGAGCAGTACTTC. Translating it yields CASSLAAVPYEQYF.

The sample holds a few counts of this clonotype. The J gene is TRBJ1-2, the V gene TRBV12-3 or TRBV12-4, with D possibly TRBD1 on 6 matching bases. V was pared by 6 bases and J by 4 bases, with 15 bases between. The CDR3 is 14 amino acids. The CDR3 here is CASSLRLDSYGYTF. CDR3 DNA: TGTGCCAGCAGCCTACGACTGGACAGCTATGGCTACACCTTC.

For the CDR3, the DNA is TGCGCCAGCAGCGGTCGACAGGGTTCCACCGGGGAGCTGTTTTTT. This sequence encodes CASSGRQGSTGELFF. V usage is TRBV5-1 and J usage is TRBJ2-2; TRBD1 matches at 7 bases. The CDR3 has 15 residues. The J segment lost 4 bases and the V segment lost 4 bases, leaving 7 bases of the junction unmatched. Germline V gene lookup returns CDR1 SGHRS and CDR2 YFSETQ.

The genes are TRBV7-6 and TRBJ1-5, with a possible D match to TRBD1 (6 bases). Germline assignment: CDR1 SGHVS and CDR2 FNYEAQ. Trimming took off 5 bases at V and 5 bases at J, with 13 bases between the two ends. This CDR3 is 14 amino acids long. The CDR3 region is CASSPPNRDQPQHF. The CDR3 DNA sequence: TGTGCCAGCAGCCCACCCAACAGGGATCAGCCCCAGCATTTT.